The T cell receptor (beta chain) under discussion was sequenced for a study of T cells of healthy individuals. TCRdb analysed the 5' RACE reads with MiXCR anew, one entry per CDR3 protein. This table has about 96,000 distinct CDR3 sequences, 15% to 20% appearing once. V lost 5 bases and J lost 3, with 16 bases in between. Per germline, CDR1 SGHTA and CDR2 FQGTGA. The CDR3 is 15 amino acids. This clonotype was seen repeatedly, ten times or more. The sequence was collected from a human donor in good health. J is TRBJ1-1 and V is TRBV7-3, with D maybe TRBD1 (5 bases). CDR3: CASSLGALGDTEAFF. In nucleotides, the CDR3 is TGTGCCAGCAGCCTAGGGGCCCTGGGGGACACTGAAGCTTTCTTT.